This T cell receptor (beta chain) was profiled in a study of blood T cell repertoires in COVID-19. Produced via immunoSEQ multiplex PCR; TCRdb's table is partial and in-frame only. Of hundreds of thousands of clones in the sample, roughly 85% are singletons; the top ten hold 2% to 3%. This CDR3 has 16 amino acids. The germline gives CDR1 SGDLS, CDR2 YYNGEE. V was pared by 2 bases and J by 0 bases, with 2 bases of the junction left unmatched. The sequence derives from a woman in her 50s who had recovered from COVID-19. The V and J genes are TRBV9 and TRBJ2-3; TRBD2 matches at 11 bases. Material: PBMCs or T cells enriched from blood (not recorded which). The chain's CDR3 is CASSVTSGSSTDTQYF. CDR3 bases: TGTGCCAGCAGCGTTACTAGCGGGAGTAGCACAGATACGCAGTATTTT.